The entry below gives a single TCR beta chain sequence along with its context. Its specificity is unknown. This sample is part of a study of post-analysis software for immune sequencing data. Germline values: CDR1 LGHDT, CDR2 YNNKEL (reference sequence). V was cut by 1 base and J by 8 bases, with 9 bases left in between. This CDR3 is 13 amino acids long. Unique-molecular-identifier-tagged TCR beta cDNA libraries were used. TCRdb called the PCR reads again in MiXCR, with one record for every CDR3 protein. Of 550,000 to 700,000 distinct CDR3 sequences in the sample, around 44% were seen once. Whole-study results and caveats: About five TRBV segments appeared more often in patients than in controls, and TRBV5-6, TRBV5-1 and TRBV20-1 were among these.

This sequence was found in a girl aged 5-17 years with multiple sclerosis. The sequenced material came from blood. The chain links TRBV3-1 to TRBJ2-1, with D tentatively TRBD2 (5 bases). CDR3 DNA sequence: TGTGCCAGCAGCCAAGCGGGAAGTGATGAGCAGTTCTTC. Translation: CASSQAGSDEQFF.